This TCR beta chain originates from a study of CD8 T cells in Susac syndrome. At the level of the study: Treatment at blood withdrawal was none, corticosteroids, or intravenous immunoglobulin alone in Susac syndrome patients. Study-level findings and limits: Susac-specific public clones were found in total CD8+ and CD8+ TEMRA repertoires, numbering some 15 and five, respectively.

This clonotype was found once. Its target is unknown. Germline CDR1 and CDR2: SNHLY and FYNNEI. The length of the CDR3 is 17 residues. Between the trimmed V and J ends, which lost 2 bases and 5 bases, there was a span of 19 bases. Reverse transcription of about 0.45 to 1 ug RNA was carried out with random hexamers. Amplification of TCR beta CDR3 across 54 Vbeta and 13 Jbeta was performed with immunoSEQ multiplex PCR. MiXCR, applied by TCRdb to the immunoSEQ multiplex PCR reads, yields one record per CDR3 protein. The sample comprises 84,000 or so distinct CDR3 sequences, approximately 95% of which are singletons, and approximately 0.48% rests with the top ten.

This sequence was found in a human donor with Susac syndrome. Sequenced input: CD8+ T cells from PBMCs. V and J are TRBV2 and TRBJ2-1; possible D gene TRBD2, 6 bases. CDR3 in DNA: TGTGCCAGCAGTGAACCCCTCGATGGCGGGACCCACAATGAGCAGTTCTTC. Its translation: CASSEPLDGGTHNEQFF.